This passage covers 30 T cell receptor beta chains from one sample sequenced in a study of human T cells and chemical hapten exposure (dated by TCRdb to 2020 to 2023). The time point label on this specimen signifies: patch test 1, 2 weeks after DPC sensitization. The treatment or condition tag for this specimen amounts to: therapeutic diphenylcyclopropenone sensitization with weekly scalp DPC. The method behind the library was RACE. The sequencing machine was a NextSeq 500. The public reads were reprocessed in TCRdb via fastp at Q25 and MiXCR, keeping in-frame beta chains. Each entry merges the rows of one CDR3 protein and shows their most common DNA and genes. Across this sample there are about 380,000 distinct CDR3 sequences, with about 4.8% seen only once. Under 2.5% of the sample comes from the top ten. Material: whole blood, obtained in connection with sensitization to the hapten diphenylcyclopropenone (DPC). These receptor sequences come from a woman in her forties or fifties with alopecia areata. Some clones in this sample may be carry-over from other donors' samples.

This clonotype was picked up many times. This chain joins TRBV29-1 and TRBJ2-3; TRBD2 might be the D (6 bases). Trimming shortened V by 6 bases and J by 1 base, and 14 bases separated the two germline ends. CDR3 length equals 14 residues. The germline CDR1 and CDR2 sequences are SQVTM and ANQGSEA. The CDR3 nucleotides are TGCAGCGTCGACGGGGCGGGGCGCACAGATACGCAGTATTTT. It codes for CSVDGAGRTDTQYF.

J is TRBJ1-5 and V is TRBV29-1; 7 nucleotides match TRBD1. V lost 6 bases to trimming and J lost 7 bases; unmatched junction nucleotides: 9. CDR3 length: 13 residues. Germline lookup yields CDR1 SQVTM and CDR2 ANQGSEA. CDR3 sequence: CSVAQGQEQPQHF. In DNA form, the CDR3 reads TGCAGCGTGGCACAGGGGCAGGAACAGCCCCAGCATTTT. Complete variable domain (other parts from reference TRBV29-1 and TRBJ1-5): SAVISQKPSRDICQRGTSLTIQCQVDSQVTMMFWYRQQPGQSLTLIATANQGSEATYESGFVIDKFPISRPNLTFSTLTVSNMSPEDSSIYLCSVAQGQEQPQHFGDGTRLSIL.

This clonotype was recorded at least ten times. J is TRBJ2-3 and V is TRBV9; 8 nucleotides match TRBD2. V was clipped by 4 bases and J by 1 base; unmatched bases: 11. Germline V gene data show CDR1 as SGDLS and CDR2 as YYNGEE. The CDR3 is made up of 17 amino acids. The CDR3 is CASSPYGGGQGTDTQYF. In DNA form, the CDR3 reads TGTGCCAGCAGCCCTTACGGGGGGGGGCAGGGCACAGATACGCAGTATTTT.

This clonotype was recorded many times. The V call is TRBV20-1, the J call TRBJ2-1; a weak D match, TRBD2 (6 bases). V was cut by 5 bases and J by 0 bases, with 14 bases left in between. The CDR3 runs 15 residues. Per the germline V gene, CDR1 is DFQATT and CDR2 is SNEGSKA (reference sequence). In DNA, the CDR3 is TGCAGTGCTCGCGGGACTCCGAGCTCCTACAATGAGCAGTTCTTC. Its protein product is CSARGTPSSYNEQFF.

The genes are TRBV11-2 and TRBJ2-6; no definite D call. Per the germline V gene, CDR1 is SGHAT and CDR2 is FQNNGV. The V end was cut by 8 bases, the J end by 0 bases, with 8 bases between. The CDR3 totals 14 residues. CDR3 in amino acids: CASSISSGANVLTF. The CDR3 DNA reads TGTGCCAGCTCCATTAGCTCTGGGGCCAACGTCCTGACTTTC.

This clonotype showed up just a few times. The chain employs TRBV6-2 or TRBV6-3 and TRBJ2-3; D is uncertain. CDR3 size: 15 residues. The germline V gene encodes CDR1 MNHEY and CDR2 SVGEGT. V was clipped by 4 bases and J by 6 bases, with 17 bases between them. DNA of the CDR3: TGTGCCAGCAGTTCCGGACGGACCTATCACGATACGCAGTATTTT. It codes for CASSSGRTYHDTQYF.

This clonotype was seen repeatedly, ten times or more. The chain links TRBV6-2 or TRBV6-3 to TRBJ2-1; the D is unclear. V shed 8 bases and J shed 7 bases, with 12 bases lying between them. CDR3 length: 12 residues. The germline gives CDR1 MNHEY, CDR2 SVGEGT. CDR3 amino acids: CASAYTRNEQFF. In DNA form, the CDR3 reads TGTGCCAGCGCCTATACCAGGAATGAGCAGTTCTTC.

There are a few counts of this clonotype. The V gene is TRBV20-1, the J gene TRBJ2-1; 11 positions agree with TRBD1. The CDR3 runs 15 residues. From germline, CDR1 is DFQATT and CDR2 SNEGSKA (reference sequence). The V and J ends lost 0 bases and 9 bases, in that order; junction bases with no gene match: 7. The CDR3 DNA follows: TGCAGTGCTAGAGACTCCGGGACAGGGGGAGGTGAGCAGTTCTTC. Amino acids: CSARDSGTGGGEQFF.

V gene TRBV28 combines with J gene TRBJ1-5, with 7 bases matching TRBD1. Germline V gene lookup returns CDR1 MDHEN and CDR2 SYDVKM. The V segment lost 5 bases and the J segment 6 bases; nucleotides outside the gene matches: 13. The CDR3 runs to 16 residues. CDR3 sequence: CASSQGGVQGIQPQHF. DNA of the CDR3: TGTGCCAGCAGTCAAGGGGGGGTACAGGGGATTCAGCCCCAGCATTTT. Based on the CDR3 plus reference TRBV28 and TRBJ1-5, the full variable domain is DVKVTQSSRYLVKRTGEKVFLECVQDMDHENMFWYRQDPGLGLRLIYFSYDVKMKEKGDIPEGYSVSREKKERFSLILESASTNQTSMYLCASSQGGVQGIQPQHFGDGTRLSIL.

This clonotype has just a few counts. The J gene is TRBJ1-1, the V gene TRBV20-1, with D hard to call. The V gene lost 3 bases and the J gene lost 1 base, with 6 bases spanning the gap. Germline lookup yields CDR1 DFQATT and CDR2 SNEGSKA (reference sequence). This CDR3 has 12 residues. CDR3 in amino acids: CSARLENTEAFF. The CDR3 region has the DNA TGCAGTGCTAGGCTTGAGAACACTGAAGCTTTCTTT.

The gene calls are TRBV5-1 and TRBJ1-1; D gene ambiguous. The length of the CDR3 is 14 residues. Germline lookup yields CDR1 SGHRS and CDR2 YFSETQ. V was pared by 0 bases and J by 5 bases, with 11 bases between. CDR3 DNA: TGCGCCAGCAGCTTGGGTCCGCGGGAGACTGAAGCTTTCTTT. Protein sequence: CASSLGPRETEAFF.

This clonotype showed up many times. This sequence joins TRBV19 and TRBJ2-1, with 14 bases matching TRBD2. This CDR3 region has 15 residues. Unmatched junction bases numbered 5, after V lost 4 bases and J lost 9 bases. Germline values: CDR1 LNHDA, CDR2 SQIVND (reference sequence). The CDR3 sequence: CASSTGLAGGPEQFF. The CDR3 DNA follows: TGTGCCAGTAGTACCGGACTAGCGGGGGGACCTGAGCAGTTCTTC. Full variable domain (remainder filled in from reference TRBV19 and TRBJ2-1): DGGITQSPKYLFRKEGQNVTLSCEQNLNHDAMYWYRQDPGQGLRLIYYSQIVNDFQKGDIAEGYSVSREKKESFPLTVTSAQKNPTAFYLCASSTGLAGGPEQFFGPGTRLTVL.

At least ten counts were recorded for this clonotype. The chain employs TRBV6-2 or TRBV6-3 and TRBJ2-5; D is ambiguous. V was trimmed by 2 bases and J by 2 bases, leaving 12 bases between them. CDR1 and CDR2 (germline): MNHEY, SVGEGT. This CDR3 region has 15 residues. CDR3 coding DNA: TGTGCCAGCAGTTACACTCTGAAGGCACAAGAGACCCAGTACTTC. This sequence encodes CASSYTLKAQETQYF.

This CDR3 reads CASSLRTSGGPADEQFF. For the CDR3, the DNA is TGTGCCAGCAGCCTTCGGACTAGCGGGGGTCCGGCGGATGAGCAGTTCTTC. The chain uses TRBV5-6 and TRBJ2-1; 13 nucleotides match TRBD2. Germline trimming cut 4 bases from V and 8 bases from J; bases unmatched to any gene: 12. The CDR3 consists of 17 residues. Germline V gives CDR1 SGHDT, CDR2 YYEEEE.

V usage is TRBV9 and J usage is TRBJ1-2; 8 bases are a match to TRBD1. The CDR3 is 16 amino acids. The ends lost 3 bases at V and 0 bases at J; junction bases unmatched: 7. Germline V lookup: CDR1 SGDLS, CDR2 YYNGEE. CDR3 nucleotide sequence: TGTGCCAGCAGCGACAACAGGGGGGTCCCTAACTATGGCTACACCTTC. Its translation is CASSDNRGVPNYGYTF.

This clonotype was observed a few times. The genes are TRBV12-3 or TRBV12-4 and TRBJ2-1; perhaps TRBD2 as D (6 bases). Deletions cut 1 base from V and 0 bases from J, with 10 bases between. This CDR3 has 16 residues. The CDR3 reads CASSLGGTVSYNEQFF. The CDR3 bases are TGTGCCAGCAGTTTAGGCGGGACGGTCTCCTACAATGAGCAGTTCTTC.

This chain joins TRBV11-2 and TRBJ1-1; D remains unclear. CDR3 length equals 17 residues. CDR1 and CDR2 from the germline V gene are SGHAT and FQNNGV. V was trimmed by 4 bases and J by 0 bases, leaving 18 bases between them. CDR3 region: CASSSHTWGLMNTEAFF. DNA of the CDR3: TGTGCCAGCAGCTCCCACACTTGGGGTCTTATGAACACTGAAGCTTTCTTT.

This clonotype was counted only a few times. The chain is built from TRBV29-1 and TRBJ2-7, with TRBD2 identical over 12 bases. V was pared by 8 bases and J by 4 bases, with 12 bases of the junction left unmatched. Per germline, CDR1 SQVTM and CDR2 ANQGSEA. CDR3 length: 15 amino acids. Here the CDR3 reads CSFSLRLAGGYEQYF. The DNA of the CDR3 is TGCAGCTTCTCTCTGAGGCTAGCGGGAGGGTACGAGCAGTACTTC.

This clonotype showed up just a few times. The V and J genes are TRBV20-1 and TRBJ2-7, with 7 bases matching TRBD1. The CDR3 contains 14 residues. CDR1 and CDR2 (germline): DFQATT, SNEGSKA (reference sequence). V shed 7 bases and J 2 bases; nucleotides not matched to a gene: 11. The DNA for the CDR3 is TGCAGTGTTTACGCCGGGACAGACACCTACGAGCAGTACTTC. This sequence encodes CSVYAGTDTYEQYF.

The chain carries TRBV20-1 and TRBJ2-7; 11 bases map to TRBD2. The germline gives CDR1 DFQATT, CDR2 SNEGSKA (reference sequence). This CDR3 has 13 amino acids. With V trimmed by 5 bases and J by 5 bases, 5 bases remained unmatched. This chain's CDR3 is CSAVAGGLNEQYF. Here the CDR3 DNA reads TGCAGTGCTGTAGCGGGGGGGCTAAACGAGCAGTACTTC.

CDR3: CASSPRSGSGPDTQYF. The CDR3 DNA reads TGTGCCAGCTCACCACGAAGCGGGAGTGGACCAGATACGCAGTATTTT. This sequence joins TRBV18 and TRBJ2-3, with TRBD2 matching over 8 bases. Germline-derived CDR1 and CDR2 are KGHSH and LQKENI. This CDR3 is built from 16 residues. The ends lost 1 base at V and 4 bases at J; junction bases unmatched: 7.

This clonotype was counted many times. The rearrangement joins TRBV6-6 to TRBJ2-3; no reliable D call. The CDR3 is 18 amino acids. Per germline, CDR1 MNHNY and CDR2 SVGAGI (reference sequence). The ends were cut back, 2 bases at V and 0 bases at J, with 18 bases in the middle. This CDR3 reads CASSYPKAVTSSTDTQYF. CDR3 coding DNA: TGTGCCAGCAGTTACCCGAAGGCAGTTACCTCTAGCACAGATACGCAGTATTTT.

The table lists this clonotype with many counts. CDR3: CASRSQDSGNTIYF. CDR3 nucleotide sequence: TGTGCCAGCAGGTCCCAAGACTCTGGAAACACCATATATTTT. The chain combines TRBV6-6 with TRBJ1-3; D not certain. The V end was cut by 6 bases, the J end by 0 bases, with 9 bases between. In germline, CDR1 is MNHNY, CDR2 SVGAGI (reference sequence). CDR3 size: 14 residues.

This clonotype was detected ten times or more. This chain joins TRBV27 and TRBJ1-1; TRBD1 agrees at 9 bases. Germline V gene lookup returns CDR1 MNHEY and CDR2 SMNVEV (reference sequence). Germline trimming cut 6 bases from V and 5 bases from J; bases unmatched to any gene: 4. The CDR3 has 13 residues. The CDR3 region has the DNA TGTGCCAGCAGGACAGGGGGGAGTACTGAAGCTTTCTTT. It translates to CASRTGGSTEAFF.

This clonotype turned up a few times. Written as DNA, the CDR3 is TGCGCCAGCAGCCAAGATTCCCCACAGCGGGCGGGGAACAATGAGCAGTTCTTC. It codes for CASSQDSPQRAGNNEQFF. V usage is TRBV4-3 and J usage is TRBJ2-1; perhaps TRBD2 as D (6 bases). Germline V gene lookup returns CDR1 LGHNA and CDR2 YSLEER. This CDR3 is built from 18 residues. The V gene lost 0 bases and the J gene lost 5 bases, with 20 bases spanning the gap.

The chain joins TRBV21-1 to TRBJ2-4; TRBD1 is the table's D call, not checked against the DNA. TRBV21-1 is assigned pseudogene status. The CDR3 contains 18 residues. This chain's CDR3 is CASSPRGQGDRWENIQYF. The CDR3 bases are TGTGCCAGCAGCCCCCGGGGACAGGGGGATAGGTGGGAAAACATTCAGTACTTC.

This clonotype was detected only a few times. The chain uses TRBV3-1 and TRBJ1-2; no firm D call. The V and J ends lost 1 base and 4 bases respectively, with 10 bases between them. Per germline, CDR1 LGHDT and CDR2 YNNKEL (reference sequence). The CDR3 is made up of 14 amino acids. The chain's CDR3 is CASSQGVTAYGYTF. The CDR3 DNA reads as TGTGCCAGCAGCCAAGGCGTAACAGCCTATGGCTACACCTTC.

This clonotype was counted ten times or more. CDR3 nucleotides: TGCAGCGTTGAAGATCCTAAGACTAGTAACAATGAGCAGTTCTTC. Its translation: CSVEDPKTSNNEQFF. The chain employs TRBV29-1 and TRBJ2-1, with D maybe TRBD2 (6 bases). The CDR3 has 15 amino acids. Trimming removed 0 bases at V and 5 bases at J, with 14 bases between. Germline V CDR1 and CDR2: SQVTM, ANQGSEA.

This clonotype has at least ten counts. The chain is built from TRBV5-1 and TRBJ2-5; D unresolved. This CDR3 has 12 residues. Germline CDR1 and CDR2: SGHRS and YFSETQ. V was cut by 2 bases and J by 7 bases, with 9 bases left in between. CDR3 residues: CASSFDQATQYF. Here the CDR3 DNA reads TGCGCCAGCAGCTTCGATCAGGCGACCCAGTACTTC.

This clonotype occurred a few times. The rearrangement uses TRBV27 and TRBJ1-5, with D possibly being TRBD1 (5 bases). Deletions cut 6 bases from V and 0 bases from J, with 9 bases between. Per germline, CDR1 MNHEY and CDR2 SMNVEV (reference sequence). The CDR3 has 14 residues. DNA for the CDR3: TGTGCCAGCAGGTCAGGGCCTAGCAATCAGCCCCAGCATTTT. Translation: CASRSGPSNQPQHF.